This T cell receptor beta chain derives from a study of blood T cell repertoires in COVID-19. Original analysis: Nucleated cell counts were estimated from reference gene primer amplification. The assay was immunoSEQ multiplex PCR, and TCRdb's table has in-frame clones only and misses some. The DNA gave D and trimming, while V, J and clone size come from that table. The table records 150,000 to 200,000 clones, 80% to 85% of them present only once. CDR1 LNHDA and CDR2 SQIVND come from the germline V gene (reference sequence). V shed 4 bases and J 3 bases; nucleotides not matched to a gene: 10. The CDR3 is 16 amino acids.

Sequences were obtained from peripheral blood. The rearrangement links TRBV19 to TRBJ1-1, with 8 bases that match TRBD1. The TCR comes from a woman aged 80 or over with COVID-19, enrolled during active disease. CDR3 amino acids: CASSTLTRGLDTEAFF. CDR3 nucleotide sequence: TGTGCCAGTAGTACCCTAACCAGGGGGCTTGACACTGAAGCTTTCTTT.